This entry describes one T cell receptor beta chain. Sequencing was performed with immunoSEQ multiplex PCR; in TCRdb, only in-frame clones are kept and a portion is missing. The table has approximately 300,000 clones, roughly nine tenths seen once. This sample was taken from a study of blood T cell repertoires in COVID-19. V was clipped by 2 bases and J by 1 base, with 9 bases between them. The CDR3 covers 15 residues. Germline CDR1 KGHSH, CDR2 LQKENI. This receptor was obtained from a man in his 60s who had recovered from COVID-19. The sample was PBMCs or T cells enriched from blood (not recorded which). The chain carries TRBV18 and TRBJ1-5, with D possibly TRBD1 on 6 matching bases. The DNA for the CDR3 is TGTGCCAGCTCACCAGGGGGCGCAAGCAATCAGCCCCAGCATTTT. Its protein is CASSPGGASNQPQHF.